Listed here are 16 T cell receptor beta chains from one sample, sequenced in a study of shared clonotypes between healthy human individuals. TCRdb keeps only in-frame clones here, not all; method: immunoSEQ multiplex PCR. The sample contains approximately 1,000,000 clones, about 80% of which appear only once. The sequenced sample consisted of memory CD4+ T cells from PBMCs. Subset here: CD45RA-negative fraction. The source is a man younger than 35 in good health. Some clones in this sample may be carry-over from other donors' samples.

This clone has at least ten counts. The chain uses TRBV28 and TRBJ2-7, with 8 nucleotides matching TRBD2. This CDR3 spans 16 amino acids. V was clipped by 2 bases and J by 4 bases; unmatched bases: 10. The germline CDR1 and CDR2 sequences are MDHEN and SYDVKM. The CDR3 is CASSLGGGSGTYEQYF. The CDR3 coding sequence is TGTGCCAGCAGTTTAGGGGGGGGTAGCGGGACTTACGAGCAGTACTTC.

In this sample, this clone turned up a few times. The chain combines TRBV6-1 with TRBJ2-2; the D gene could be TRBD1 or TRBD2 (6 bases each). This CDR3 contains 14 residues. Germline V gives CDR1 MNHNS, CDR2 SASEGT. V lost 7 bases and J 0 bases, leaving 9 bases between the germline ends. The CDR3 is CASTGDTNTGELFF. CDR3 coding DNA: TGTGCCAGCACGGGGGACACGAACACCGGGGAGCTGTTTTTT.

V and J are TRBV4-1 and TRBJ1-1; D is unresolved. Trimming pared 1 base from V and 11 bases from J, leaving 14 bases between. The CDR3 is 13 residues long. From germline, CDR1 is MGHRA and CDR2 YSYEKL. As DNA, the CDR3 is TGCGCCAGCAGCCAAGCGCTCCCTGGAATGGCTTTCTTT. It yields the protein CASSQALPGMAFF.

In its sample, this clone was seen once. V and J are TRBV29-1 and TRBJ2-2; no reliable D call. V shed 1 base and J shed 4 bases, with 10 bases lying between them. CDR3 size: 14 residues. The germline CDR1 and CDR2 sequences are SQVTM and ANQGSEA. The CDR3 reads CSVEVGRLTGELFF. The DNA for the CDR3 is TGCAGCGTTGAAGTAGGACGGCTCACCGGGGAGCTGTTTTTT.

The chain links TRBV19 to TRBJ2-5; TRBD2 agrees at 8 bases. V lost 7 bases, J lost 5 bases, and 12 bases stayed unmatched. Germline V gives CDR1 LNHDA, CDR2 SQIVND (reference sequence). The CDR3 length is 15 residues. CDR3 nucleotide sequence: TGTGCCAGTACCCCGGGAGGGACGGTCTCGGAGACCCAGTACTTC. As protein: CASTPGGTVSETQYF.

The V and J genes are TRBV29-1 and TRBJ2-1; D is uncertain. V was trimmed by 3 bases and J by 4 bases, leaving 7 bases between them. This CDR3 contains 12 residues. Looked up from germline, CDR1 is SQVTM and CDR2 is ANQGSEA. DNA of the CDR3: TGCAGCGTTGATTCGGTTTACAATGAGCAGTTCTTC. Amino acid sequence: CSVDSVYNEQFF.

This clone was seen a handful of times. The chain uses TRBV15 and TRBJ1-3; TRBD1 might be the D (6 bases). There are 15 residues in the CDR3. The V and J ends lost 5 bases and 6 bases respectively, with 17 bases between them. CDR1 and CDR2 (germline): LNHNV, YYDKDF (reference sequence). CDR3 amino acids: CATSGGGGTENTIYF. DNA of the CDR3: TGTGCCACCAGCGGAGGAGGGGGAACTGAAAACACCATATATTTT.

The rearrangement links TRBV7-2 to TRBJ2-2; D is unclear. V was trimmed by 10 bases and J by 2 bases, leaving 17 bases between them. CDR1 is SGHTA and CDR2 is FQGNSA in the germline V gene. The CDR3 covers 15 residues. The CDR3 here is CATARVSDNTGELFF. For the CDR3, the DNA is TGTGCCACCGCAAGGGTGTCAGATAACACCGGGGAGCTGTTTTTT.

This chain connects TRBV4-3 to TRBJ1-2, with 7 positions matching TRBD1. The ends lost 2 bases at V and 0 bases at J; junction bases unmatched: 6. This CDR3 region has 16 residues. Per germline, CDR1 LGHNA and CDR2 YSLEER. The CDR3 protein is CASSQKTGQTNYGYTF. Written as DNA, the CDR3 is TGCGCCAGCAGCCAAAAGACGGGACAGACTAACTATGGCTACACCTTC.

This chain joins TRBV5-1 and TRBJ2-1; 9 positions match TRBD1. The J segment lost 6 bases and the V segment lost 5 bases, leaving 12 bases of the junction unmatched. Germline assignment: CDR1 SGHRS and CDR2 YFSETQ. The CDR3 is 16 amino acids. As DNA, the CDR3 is TGCGCCAGCAGAGCCCCGGGACAGGGTTTAACCAATGAGCAGTTCTTC. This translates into CASRAPGQGLTNEQFF.

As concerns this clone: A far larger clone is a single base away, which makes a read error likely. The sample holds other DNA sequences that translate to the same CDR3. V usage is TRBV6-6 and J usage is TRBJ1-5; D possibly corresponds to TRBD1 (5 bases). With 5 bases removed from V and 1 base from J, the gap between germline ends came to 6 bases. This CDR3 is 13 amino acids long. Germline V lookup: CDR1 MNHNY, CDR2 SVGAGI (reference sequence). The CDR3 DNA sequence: TGTGCCAGCAGTCGGGACAGCAATCAGCCCCAGCATTTT. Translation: CASSRDSNQPQHF.

Written as DNA, the CDR3 is TGTGCCAGCTCGCCATCTAGAGGATCCTACGAGCAGTACTTC. Translating it yields CASSPSRGSYEQYF. The V gene is TRBV25-1, the J gene TRBJ2-7; D not certain. Trimming removed 8 bases at V and 1 base at J, with 15 bases between. Germline CDR1 is MGHDK and CDR2 is SYGVNS. The CDR3 runs to 14 residues.

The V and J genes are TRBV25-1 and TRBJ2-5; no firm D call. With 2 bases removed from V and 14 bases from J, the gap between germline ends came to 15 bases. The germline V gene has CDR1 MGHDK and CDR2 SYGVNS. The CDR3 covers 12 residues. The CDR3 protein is CASSENGLDFYF. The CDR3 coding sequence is TGTGCCAGCAGTGAAAATGGGCTCGACTTTTACTTC. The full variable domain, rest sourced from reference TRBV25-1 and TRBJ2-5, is EADIYQTPRYLVIGTGKKITLECSQTMGHDKMYWYQQDPGMELHLIHYSYGVNSTEKGDLSSESTVSRIRTEHFPLTLESARPSHTSQYLCASSENGLDFYFGPGTRLLVL.

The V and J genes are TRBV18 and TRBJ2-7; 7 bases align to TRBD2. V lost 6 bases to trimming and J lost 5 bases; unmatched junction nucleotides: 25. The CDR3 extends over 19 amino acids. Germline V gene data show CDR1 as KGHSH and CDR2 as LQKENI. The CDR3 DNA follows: TGTGCCAGCTCTCCGACCCGACGGGCTAGCGGACAAGCTAAAGACGAGCAGTACTTC. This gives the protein CASSPTRRASGQAKDEQYF.

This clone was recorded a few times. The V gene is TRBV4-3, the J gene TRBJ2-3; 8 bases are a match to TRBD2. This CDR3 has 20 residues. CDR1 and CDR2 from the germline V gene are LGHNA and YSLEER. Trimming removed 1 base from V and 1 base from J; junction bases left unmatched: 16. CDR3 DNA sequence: TGCGCCAGCAGCCAAGGACGACCCCACCTAGGACTAGCCCGCACAGATACGCAGTATTTT. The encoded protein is CASSQGRPHLGLARTDTQYF.

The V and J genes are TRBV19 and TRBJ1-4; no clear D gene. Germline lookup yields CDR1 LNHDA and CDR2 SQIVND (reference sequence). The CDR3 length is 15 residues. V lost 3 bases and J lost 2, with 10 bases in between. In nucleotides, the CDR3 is TGTGCCAGTAGTATGGTGGGGAGTACTAATGAAAAACTGTTTTTT. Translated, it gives CASSMVGSTNEKLFF.